This T cell receptor (beta chain) was captured in a study of CD8 T cells in Susac syndrome. General observations from the study: TCR sequencing and HLA analysis covered a relatively small number of individuals.

As concerns this clonotype: Its antigen is not known.

Random hexamers primed reverse transcription of about 0.5 to 1 ug RNA. By means of immunoSEQ multiplex PCR, TCR beta CDR3 spanning 54 Vbeta and 13 Jbeta underwent amplification. TCRdb re-called the immunoSEQ multiplex PCR reads through MiXCR, storing one row per CDR3 protein. The table lists about 250,000 distinct CDR3 sequences, around 93% of them singletons. Per the germline V gene, CDR1 is MNHEY and CDR2 is SMNVEV (reference sequence). The CDR3 consists of 15 residues. J lost 7 bases, V lost 6 bases, and 11 bases had no gene match. Sequencing of TCR beta was performed on blood CD8+ and CD4+ T cells. Negative isolation yielded CD4+ and CD8+ T cells, and FACS enriched TEMRA cells.

This receptor was taken from a human donor with multiple sclerosis. What was sequenced was CD4+ T cells from PBMCs. The chain combines TRBV27 with TRBJ1-4, with 7 positions matching TRBD1. The CDR3 DNA sequence: TGTGCCAGCAGCAACCAAGGGGGCGCCGGTGAAAAACTGTTTTTT. It specifies CASSNQGGAGEKLFF.